This T cell receptor beta chain appears in the sequencing data of a study of technical replicates of blood from several donors. The CDR3 sequence is 15 residues long. CDR1 is MDHEN, CDR2 SYDVKM, per germline. V trimming: 5 bases; J trimming: 2 bases; junction bases outside the gene matches: 7. TCRdb's copy holds only in-frame clones and misses some; the assay was immunoSEQ multiplex PCR. The sample records about 84,000 clones, about 98% being singletons. This receptor was taken from a human donor in good health. Sequencing was done on a sample of T cells isolated from PBMCs. The chain combines TRBV28 with TRBJ2-3, with 7 bases fitting TRBD2. CDR3 bases: TGTGCCAGCAGTCCACAGCGGGACCACACAGATACGCAGTATTTT. Translating it yields CASSPQRDHTDTQYF. The full variable domain, rest sourced from reference TRBV28 and TRBJ2-3, is DVKVTQSSRYLVKRTGEKVFLECVQDMDHENMFWYRQDPGLGLRLIYFSYDVKMKEKGDIPEGYSVSREKKERFSLILESASTNQTSMYLCASSPQRDHTDTQYFGPGTRLTVL.